This T cell receptor beta chain was sequenced during a study of blood T cells in healthy people across ages (dated by TCRdb to between 2015 and 2017). Study-wide context: In model experiments, roughly one uniquely barcoded TCR beta cDNA molecule per two T cells was captured by template switching. To avoid experimental bias, donors of different ages were distributed randomly across sequencing lanes. The donors were split into four age groups: young (average around 16 years), middle-aged (39), aged (around 67) and long-lived (roughly 86). Using deep sequencing normalized with unique cDNA molecular identifiers, the study measured how TCR beta repertoire diversity changes with age. Using the same blood draw, the study looked at two additional independent replicas of 1 million unique cDNA reads for two donors, one aged 18 to 30 and the other aged 80 or older.

Overall study outcomes, separate from this receptor: A strong correlation was found between observed TCR beta diversity and the percentage of naive T cells measured by flow cytometry. Compared with the aged group, more naive CD4+ T cells, fewer expanded clones and increased TCR diversity were shown by the long-lived group, suggesting age selection. Donor CMV infection status was unknown, potentially confounding age-related changes in expanded clonotypes. Observed TCR beta diversity per million T cells fell roughly linearly with age, and a significant reduction was already apparent by age around 36. Conclusive comparison of naive and antigen-experienced compartments was prevented by the profiling of bulk unsorted PBMCs. Total diversity estimates from one million sequenced T cells were considered lower bounds and underestimates.

The method behind the library was 5' RACE. The second PCR ran for about 6 to 12 cycles and used a J-beta primer mix along with a sample-barcoded 5' primer. Each TCR beta cDNA molecule received a unique molecular identifier from a template-switch 5' adaptor carrying 12 random nucleotides. Each sample yielded at least 3 million CDR3-containing paired-end reads. First-strand cDNA synthesis was performed from all RNA using the Mint cDNA synthesis kit, with priming by a TRBC-specific oligonucleotide. All cDNA was treated with uracil-DNA glycosylase and then went through a first 18-cycle PCR with the universal primers M1SS and BC2_uni_R. Turning to the authors' computational methods: For normalization, 1 million high-quality reads, each with a distinct molecular identifier, were randomly selected from each sample. Instead of being binned into consensus sequences, reads with shared molecular identifiers were discarded. MiTCR, run with a Q25 quality threshold and the strictest error-elimination algorithm, handled CDR3 identification, clonotype clustering and error correction. A nonparametric unseen species model using Euler transformation provided a lower-bound estimate of total TCR beta diversity. TCRdb's own reprocessing of the public reads used fastp at Q25 and MiXCR and kept productive beta chains. Rows matching on CDR3 protein sequence are summarized as one entry with the most common DNA and genes. The authors' filters were not applied to this entry. The sample includes 1,800,000 or so distinct CDR3 sequences, with roughly 43% observed a single time. Roughly 24% of the sample rests with the top ten.

Notes on this clonotype: It lacks a known antigen. The input lacks base qualities; no much larger clone sits a single base away.

The roughly 39 donors, aged roughly 6 to 95 years, were systemically healthy Caucasian individuals from Russia. Each donor gave approximately 9.3 milliliters of peripheral blood, collected into EDTA-treated Vacutainer tubes. Ficoll-Paque density-gradient centrifugation was used to isolate PBMCs, with at least 6 million obtained per sample. Trizol reagent was used to extract total RNA from PBMCs, with at least 5.5 micrograms per sample. Naive CD45RAhigh/CD27high T cell percentages were measured by flow cytometry on a PBMC aliquot from every donor. From the cysteine up to the phenylalanine, the CDR3 has a length of 15 residues. Only the CDR3 DNA is retained, 45 bases long and in frame from the first base. The germline V gene encodes CDR1 MDHEN and CDR2 SYDVKM. Ends trimmed: V by 7 bases, J by 1 base; bases unmatched to a gene: 9.

This receptor was obtained from a human donor in good health. The chain is encoded by TRBV28 joined to TRBJ1-2; a stretch of 7 junction bases matches TRBD1. Material: blood. The CDR3 region: CASTLGDSLNYGYTF. The nucleotide sequence is TGTGCCAGCACCTTGGGGGACAGCCTTAACTATGGCTACACCTTC.